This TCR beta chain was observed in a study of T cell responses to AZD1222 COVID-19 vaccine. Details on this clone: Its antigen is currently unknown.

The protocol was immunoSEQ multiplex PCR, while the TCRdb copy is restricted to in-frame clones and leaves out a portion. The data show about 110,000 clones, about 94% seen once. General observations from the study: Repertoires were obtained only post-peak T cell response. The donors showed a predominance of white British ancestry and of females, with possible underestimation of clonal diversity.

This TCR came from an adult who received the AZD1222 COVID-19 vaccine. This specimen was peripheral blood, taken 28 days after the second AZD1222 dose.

CDR3 sequence reads: CASSTRDQSSYEQYF. CDR3 sequence (DNA): TGTGCCAGCAGCACCCGGGACCAGAGCTCCTACGAGCAGTACTTC. The chain recombines TRBV6-5 with TRBJ2-7; D may match TRBD1 or TRBD2 (5 bases each). Trimming pared 6 bases from V and 0 bases from J, leaving 15 bases between. CDR3 length: 15 amino acids. Looked up from germline, CDR1 is MNHEY and CDR2 is SVGAGI.